What follows are 14 T cell receptor beta chains derived from one specimen sequenced in a study of T cell responses to AZD1222 COVID-19 vaccine. Clones were sequenced by immunoSEQ multiplex PCR, and TCRdb holds only the in-frame ones, with some missing. The sample contains 150,000 to 200,000 clones, approximately 92% of which appear only once. The specimen comprised peripheral blood, sampled on day 0 of AZD1222 vaccination. These receptors all come from an adult in good health.

V gene TRBV7-8 combines with J gene TRBJ1-5; D gene uncertain. V lost 4 bases to trimming and J lost 0 bases, with 13 bases between them. The CDR3 spans 16 residues. Germline loops: CDR1 SGHVS, CDR2 FQNEAQ. The CDR3 DNA reads TGTGCCAGCAGCTCCCGGGCGGTTTATAGCAATCAGCCCCAGCATTTT. It yields the protein CASSSRAVYSNQPQHF.

V gene TRBV10-3 combines with J gene TRBJ2-3, with D maybe TRBD1 (7 bases). The CDR3 is 20 amino acids. CDR1 and CDR2 (germline): ENHRY, SYGVKD. Trimming shortened V by 2 bases and J by 1 base, and 25 bases separated the two germline ends. In DNA, the CDR3 is TGTGCCATCAGTGAGCCCCGTTTACTTATTACAGGGGAGGGCACAGATACGCAGTATTTT. Residues: CAISEPRLLITGEGTDTQYF.

The gene calls are TRBV27 and TRBJ1-6; D gene ambiguous. The CDR3 covers 15 residues. Trimming took off 0 bases at V and 9 bases at J, with 12 bases between the two ends. Per the germline V gene, CDR1 is MNHEY and CDR2 is SMNVEV (reference sequence). As DNA, the CDR3 is TGTGCCAGCAGTTTATCGCCCACTGGGATTTCACCCCTCCACTTT. Its protein product is CASSLSPTGISPLHF.

The chain recombines TRBV30 with TRBJ1-1, with D unclear. CDR1 GTSNPN and CDR2 SVGIG come from the germline V gene (reference sequence). The CDR3 is made up of 12 amino acids. V lost 1 base, J lost 1 base, and 4 bases lay in between. DNA of the CDR3: TGTGCCTGGAGTGAAGGGAACACTGAAGCTTTCTTT. Translated, it gives CAWSEGNTEAFF.

This sequence joins TRBV2 and TRBJ2-7, with 8 bases lining up with TRBD1. Germline CDR1 SNHLY, CDR2 FYNNEI. V lost 8 bases, J lost 2 bases, and 8 bases stayed unmatched. The CDR3 runs 14 residues. The CDR3 DNA is TGTGCCAGCCACGTGGAGACAGGGGCCTACGAGCAGTACTTC. Translating it yields CASHVETGAYEQYF.

V usage is TRBV5-1 and J usage is TRBJ2-7; tentative D call: TRBD1 (5 bases). The CDR3 is 14 residues long. The V gene lost 0 bases and the J gene lost 0 bases, with 7 bases spanning the gap. Per the germline V gene, CDR1 is SGHRS and CDR2 is YFSETQ. The CDR3 loop reads CASSLEGFSYEQYF. CDR3 DNA sequence: TGCGCCAGCAGCTTGGAGGGGTTCTCCTACGAGCAGTACTTC.

V and J are TRBV21-1 and TRBJ2-7; TRBD1, as called in the table, went unchecked against the DNA. TRBV21-1 is flagged as a pseudogene. The CDR3 is 16 amino acids. The CDR3 region is CASSKPKTGQTLEQYF. Written as DNA, the CDR3 is TGTGCCAGCAGCAAACCTAAAACAGGGCAGACCCTCGAGCAGTACTTC.

The J gene is TRBJ1-4, the V gene TRBV21-1; the tabulated D call, TRBD1, remains unverified against the DNA. TRBV21-1 has pseudogene status. This CDR3 has 15 residues. CDR3 sequence reads: CASSIDRGLGEKLFF. CDR3 bases: TGTGCCAGCAGCATTGACAGGGGTTTGGGTGAAAAACTGTTTTTT.

The chain joins TRBV2 to TRBJ2-6; 8 nucleotides align to TRBD2. The junction had 11 bases not matched to a gene; V was cut back by 6 bases and J by 1 base. Per germline, CDR1 SNHLY and CDR2 FYNNEI. The CDR3 runs 18 residues. The CDR3 region is CASSKPTGGGSGANVLTF. The CDR3 bases are TGTGCCAGCAGCAAACCCACAGGCGGGGGGTCTGGGGCCAACGTCCTGACTTTC.

The rearrangement uses TRBV5-1 and TRBJ1-4; D might be TRBD1 (5 bases). CDR1 is SGHRS, CDR2 YFSETQ, per germline. This CDR3 spans 13 amino acids. Trimming took off 7 bases at V and 6 bases at J, with 13 bases between the two ends. The CDR3: CASAKGQDEKLFF. As DNA, the CDR3 is TGCGCCAGCGCCAAGGGGCAAGATGAAAAACTGTTTTTT.

The chain has TRBV19 and TRBJ1-2, with 10 positions matching TRBD1. CDR3 length: 17 residues. Germline CDR1 is LNHDA and CDR2 is SQIVND (reference sequence). V shed 5 bases and J 1 base; nucleotides not matched to a gene: 10. The CDR3 region is CASSHRQGAVLNYGYTF. The CDR3 nucleotides are TGTGCCAGTAGTCATCGACAGGGGGCCGTCCTTAACTATGGCTACACCTTC.

CDR3 amino acids: CASSLAGQFSSYEQYF. The CDR3, as DNA: TGTGCCAGCAGCTTAGCGGGGCAGTTCAGCTCCTACGAGCAGTACTTC. The J gene is TRBJ2-7, the V gene TRBV11-2; D is perhaps TRBD1 or TRBD2 (5 bases each). V lost 1 base and J lost 0, with 13 bases in between. Germline CDR1 reads SGHAT; CDR2 reads FQNNGV. The CDR3 has 16 amino acids.

The chain links TRBV7-9 to TRBJ1-1, with 8 positions matching TRBD1. The CDR3 covers 15 residues. Trimming cost V 5 bases and J 1 base; bases outside gene matches: 6. Germline values: CDR1 SEHNR, CDR2 FQNEAQ (reference sequence). This CDR3 is CASSPPGTGNTEAFF. Here the CDR3 DNA reads TGTGCCAGCAGCCCCCCCGGGACAGGGAACACTGAAGCTTTCTTT.

CDR3 amino acids: CASSPRPGDQPQHF. The CDR3 DNA follows: TGTGCCAGCTCACCTCGGCCAGGGGATCAGCCCCAGCATTTT. J is TRBJ1-5 and V is TRBV18; D perhaps matches TRBD1 (6 bases). V was cut by 3 bases and J by 5 bases, with 11 bases left in between. The CDR3 runs 14 residues. In germline, CDR1 is KGHSH, CDR2 LQKENI.